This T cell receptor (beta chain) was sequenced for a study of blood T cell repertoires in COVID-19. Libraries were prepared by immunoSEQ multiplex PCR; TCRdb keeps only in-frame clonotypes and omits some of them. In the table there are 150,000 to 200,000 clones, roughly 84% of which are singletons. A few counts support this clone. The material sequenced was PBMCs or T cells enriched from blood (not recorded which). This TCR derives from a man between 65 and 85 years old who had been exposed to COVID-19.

CDR3 in amino acids: CAISGRTGGDYGYTF. The CDR3 nucleotides are TGTGCCATCAGTGGACGGACAGGGGGTGACTATGGCTACACCTTC. This chain uses TRBV10-3 with TRBJ1-2, with 10 positions matching TRBD1. This CDR3 has 15 residues. Looked up from germline, CDR1 is ENHRY and CDR2 is SYGVKD. The trim removed 4 bases at V and 3 bases at J, leaving 5 bases unmatched.